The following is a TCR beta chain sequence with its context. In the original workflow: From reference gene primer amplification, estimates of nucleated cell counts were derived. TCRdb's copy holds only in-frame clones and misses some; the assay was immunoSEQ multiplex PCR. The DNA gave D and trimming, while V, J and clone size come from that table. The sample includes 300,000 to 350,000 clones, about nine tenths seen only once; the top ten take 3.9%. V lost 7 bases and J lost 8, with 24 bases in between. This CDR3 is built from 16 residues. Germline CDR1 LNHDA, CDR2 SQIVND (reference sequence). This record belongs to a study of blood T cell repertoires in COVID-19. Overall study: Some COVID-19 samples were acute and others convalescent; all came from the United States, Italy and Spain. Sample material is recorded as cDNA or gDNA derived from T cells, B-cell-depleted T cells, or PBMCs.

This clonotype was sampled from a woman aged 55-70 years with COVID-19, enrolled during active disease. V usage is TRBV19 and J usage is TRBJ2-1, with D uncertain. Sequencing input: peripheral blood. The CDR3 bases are TGTGCCAGTAACTCAAAAGTCAGTTCGGGTACCTATGAGCAGTTCTTC. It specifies CASNSKVSSGTYEQFF.